The 28 T cell receptor beta chains given below trace back to one sample, sequenced in a study of T cells after yellow fever vaccination. TCRdb re-derived calls from the 5' RACE reads in MiXCR, one entry per CDR3 protein. Among a few hundred thousand distinct CDR3 sequences listed, around 8.1% were seen once. This specimen consisted of PBMCs, obtained 45 days after the first yellow fever vaccination. The origin of the receptors is a man younger than 30 who received the YFV17D yellow fever vaccine.

This clonotype was seen a few times. The chain is built from TRBV2 and TRBJ1-5; 8 nucleotides line up with TRBD1. From germline, CDR1 is SNHLY and CDR2 FYNNEI. The CDR3 length is 14 residues. The V and J ends lost 8 bases and 4 bases, in that order; junction bases with no gene match: 7. CDR3 sequence (DNA): TGTGCCAGCCAAAACGGACAGGGAAATCAGCCCCAGCATTTT. This encodes CASQNGQGNQPQHF.

The chain has TRBV10-3 and TRBJ2-3, with 8 bases matching TRBD1. This CDR3 spans 16 amino acids. The V segment lost 10 bases and the J segment 0 bases; nucleotides outside the gene matches: 12. CDR1 ENHRY and CDR2 SYGVKD come from the germline V gene. The CDR3 region has the DNA TGTGCCACCACCCAGGGGGCTCCATCTAGCACAGATACGCAGTATTTT. Protein: CATTQGAPSSTDTQYF.

The J gene is TRBJ2-3, the V gene TRBV14; D possibly corresponds to TRBD2 (5 bases). Trimming pared 3 bases from V and 4 bases from J, leaving 8 bases between. The CDR3 spans 13 residues. Germline CDR1 SGHDN, CDR2 FVKESK. CDR3 sequence reads: CASSHAGADTQYF. CDR3 sequence (DNA): TGTGCCAGCAGCCACGCGGGCGCAGATACGCAGTATTTT. Looking up the rest from reference TRBV14 and TRBJ2-3 gives the full variable domain: EAGVTQFPSHSVIEKGQTVTLRCDPISGHDNLYWYRRVMGKEIKFLLHFVKESKQDESGMPNNRFLAERTGGTYSTLKVQPAELEDSGVYFCASSHAGADTQYFGPGTRLTVL.

The chain joins TRBV30 to TRBJ2-3; D ambiguous. The germline gives CDR1 GTSNPN, CDR2 SVGIG (reference sequence). V shed 3 bases and J shed 6 bases, with 19 bases lying between them. This CDR3 has 15 amino acids. This CDR3 reads CAWRPATRDGDTQYF. The CDR3 nucleotides are TGTGCCTGGAGACCCGCGACCCGCGACGGGGATACGCAGTATTTT.

The J gene is TRBJ2-7, the V gene TRBV12-3 or TRBV12-4; D is ambiguous. The V and J ends lost 6 bases and 12 bases respectively, with 9 bases between them. The CDR3 is 9 amino acids. CDR3 nucleotides: TGTGCCAGCAGCCCTCCTATGTACTTC. Encoded protein: CASSPPMYF.

The chain joins TRBV5-1 to TRBJ2-7; TRBD2 matches 11 bases. CDR3 length equals 16 residues. Trimming at V came to 7 bases and at J to 1 base, leaving 10 bases not matched to a gene. Germline V gene sequence: CDR1 SGHRS, CDR2 YFSETQ. The CDR3 sequence: CASAQGGTSGSYEQYF. Written as DNA, the CDR3 is TGCGCCAGCGCCCAAGGGGGGACTAGCGGATCCTACGAGCAGTACTTC.

This clonotype was counted between two and nine times. J is TRBJ1-4 and V is TRBV10-3; no clear D gene. The CDR3 consists of 13 residues. Trimming removed 2 bases at V and 0 bases at J, with 1 base between. Germline V gene lookup returns CDR1 ENHRY and CDR2 SYGVKD. The CDR3 DNA is TGTGCCATCAGTGAGACAACTAATGAAAAACTGTTTTTT. Protein: CAISETTNEKLFF.

This clonotype was counted only a few times. The rearrangement joins TRBV7-9 to TRBJ2-5; 9 nucleotides match TRBD2. In germline, CDR1 is SEHNR, CDR2 FQNEAQ (reference sequence). V shed 5 bases and J 2 bases; nucleotides not matched to a gene: 6. The CDR3 runs 15 residues. The CDR3 DNA is TGTGCCAGCAGCCCAGAGCGGGGGGCACAAGAGACCCAGTACTTC. It codes for CASSPERGAQETQYF. Variable domain in full (rest from reference TRBV7-9 and TRBJ2-5): DTGVSQNPRHKITKRGQNVTFRCDPISEHNRLYWYRQTLGQGPEFLTYFQNEAQLEKSRLLSDRFSAERPKGSFSTLEIQRTEQGDSAMYLCASSPERGAQETQYFGPGTRLLVL.

This clonotype was counted ten times or more. This chain uses TRBV6-5 with TRBJ2-1; 7 nucleotides agree with TRBD2. V shed 2 bases and J 5 bases; nucleotides not matched to a gene: 18. The CDR3 loop spans 19 amino acids. CDR1 is MNHEY and CDR2 is SVGAGI in the germline V gene. The CDR3 DNA sequence: TGTGCCAGCAGTTACCTCATTTGGGGACTAATAGCGGGTCACAATGAGCAGTTCTTC. It codes for CASSYLIWGLIAGHNEQFF.

The chain joins TRBV20-1 to TRBJ1-5; D possibly corresponds to TRBD1 (5 bases). The germline V and J ends were trimmed by 4 bases and 2 bases, with 6 bases remaining between them. Germline V lookup: CDR1 DFQATT, CDR2 SNEGSKA (reference sequence). The length of the CDR3 is 12 residues. The CDR3 sequence: CSATGRNQPQHF. In DNA form, the CDR3 reads TGCAGTGCTACGGGGCGCAATCAGCCCCAGCATTTT.

The V call is TRBV7-8, the J call TRBJ2-7; D not resolved. CDR3 length equals 14 residues. V dropped 4 bases and J dropped 5 bases, with 15 bases sitting between them. The germline V gene encodes CDR1 SGHVS and CDR2 FQNEAQ. In DNA form, the CDR3 reads TGTGCCAGCAGCTCCAAACGGTCCCTCCACGAGCAGTACGTC. This encodes CASSSKRSLHEQYV.

This clonotype was counted between two and nine times. V and J are TRBV5-5 and TRBJ1-6; perhaps TRBD1 as D (5 bases). This CDR3 has 15 amino acids. In germline, CDR1 is SGHKS, CDR2 YYEKEE (reference sequence). The V gene lost 4 bases and the J gene lost 7 bases, with 15 bases spanning the gap. CDR3 in amino acids: CASSATGLGNSPLHF. CDR3 coding DNA: TGTGCCAGCAGCGCCACGGGACTGGGGAATTCACCCCTCCACTTT. Looking up the rest from reference TRBV5-5 and TRBJ1-6 gives the full variable domain: DAGVTQSPTHLIKTRGQQVTLRCSPISGHKSVSWYQQVLGQGPQFIFQYYEKEERGRGNFPDRFSARQFPNYSSELNVNALLLGDSALYLCASSATGLGNSPLHFGNGTRLTVT.

The rearrangement links TRBV5-1 to TRBJ2-3, with TRBD1 identical over 7 bases. CDR1 SGHRS and CDR2 YFSETQ come from the germline V gene. This CDR3 is built from 16 residues. J lost 3 bases, V lost 4 bases, and 11 bases had no gene match. The CDR3 region has the DNA TGCGCCAGCAGCCAAGGACCGACAGGGTTGACAGATACGCAGTATTTT. It translates to CASSQGPTGLTDTQYF.

The sample holds many counts of this clonotype. The chain couples TRBV7-9 to TRBJ2-3; D may correspond to TRBD1 or TRBD2 (5 bases each). CDR1 SEHNR and CDR2 FQNEAQ come from the germline V gene (reference sequence). The CDR3 sequence is 14 residues long. The V gene lost 3 bases and the J gene lost 5 bases, with 12 bases spanning the gap. The CDR3 region is CASSFREREDTQYF. In DNA form, the CDR3 reads TGTGCCAGCAGCTTCAGGGAGAGAGAAGATACGCAGTATTTT.

The chain couples TRBV28 to TRBJ1-1, with D unresolved. The CDR3 has 13 residues. Germline loops: CDR1 MDHEN, CDR2 SYDVKM. Trimming pared 5 bases from V and 4 bases from J, leaving 11 bases between. DNA of the CDR3: TGTGCCAGCAGTCAGAAAAGTGGCACTGAAGCTTTCTTT. This sequence encodes CASSQKSGTEAFF.

The V and J genes are TRBV4-1 and TRBJ1-5; D uncertain. The CDR3 contains 15 residues. Trimming took off 3 bases at V and 2 bases at J, with 11 bases between the two ends. Germline-derived CDR1 and CDR2 are MGHRA and YSYEKL. This CDR3 is CASSQPYGGNQPQHF. In nucleotides, the CDR3 is TGCGCCAGCAGCCAGCCGTATGGGGGCAATCAGCCCCAGCATTTT.

The chain uses TRBV10-3 and TRBJ2-5; D call uncertain. CDR1 and CDR2 (germline): ENHRY, SYGVKD. The CDR3 loop spans 14 amino acids. V shed 0 bases and J shed 0 bases, with 5 bases lying between them. CDR3 in amino acids: CAISESTYQETQYF. The CDR3 nucleotides are TGTGCCATCAGTGAGTCGACCTACCAAGAGACCCAGTACTTC.

The chain is built from TRBV5-1 and TRBJ2-2; TRBD1 agrees at 9 bases. The CDR3 is made up of 14 amino acids. The V gene end was trimmed by 4 bases and the J gene end by 9 bases; junction bases not matched to a gene: 7. Germline V lookup: CDR1 SGHRS, CDR2 YFSETQ. The CDR3 DNA sequence: TGCGCCAGCAGCCGGGACAGGGAAACCTGGGAGCTGTTTTTT. It yields the protein CASSRDRETWELFF.

The chain joins TRBV5-1 to TRBJ1-6; 7 bases agree with TRBD1. V trimming: 4 bases; J trimming: 5 bases; junction bases outside the gene matches: 6. The CDR3 covers 15 residues. CDR1 is SGHRS and CDR2 is YFSETQ in the germline V gene. CDR3 protein: CASSGGQRDNSPLHF. CDR3 sequence (DNA): TGCGCCAGCAGCGGGGGACAGAGAGATAATTCACCCCTCCACTTT.

This clonotype was detected a few times. The rearrangement joins TRBV29-1 to TRBJ1-6; possibly TRBD1 for D (5 bases). The CDR3 spans 13 residues. Germline loops: CDR1 SQVTM, CDR2 ANQGSEA. The V gene lost 4 bases and the J gene lost 3 bases, with 7 bases spanning the gap. CDR3: CSVATDYNSPLHF. The CDR3 nucleotides are TGCAGCGTTGCGACAGACTATAATTCACCCCTCCACTTT. Together with reference TRBV29-1 and TRBJ1-6, the CDR3 gives the full variable domain: SAVISQKPSRDICQRGTSLTIQCQVDSQVTMMFWYRQQPGQSLTLIATANQGSEATYESGFVIDKFPISRPNLTFSTLTVSNMSPEDSSIYLCSVATDYNSPLHFGNGTRLTVT.

In this sample, this clonotype turned up a few times. The chain couples TRBV5-6 to TRBJ1-2; D remains ambiguous. This CDR3 spans 15 amino acids. V was cut by 4 bases and J by 8 bases, with 21 bases left in between. Germline lookup yields CDR1 SGHDT and CDR2 YYEEEE. CDR3 DNA sequence: TGTGCCAGCAGCGCGGGAGGAGAGGGCCCGGGCGGCTACACCTTC. This gives the protein CASSAGGEGPGGYTF. Based on the CDR3 plus reference TRBV5-6 and TRBJ1-2, the full variable domain is DAGVTQSPTHLIKTRGQQVTLRCSPKSGHDTVSWYQQALGQGPQFIFQYYEEEERQRGNFPDRFSGHQFPNYSSELNVNALLLGDSALYLCASSAGGEGPGGYTFGSGTRLTVV.

The chain employs TRBV5-1 and TRBJ1-1, with unresolved D. Trimming took 4 bases from V and 4 from J, leaving 17 bases between them. The CDR3 is 15 amino acids. The germline V gene has CDR1 SGHRS and CDR2 YFSETQ. CDR3 bases: TGCGCCAGCAGCCCCTCCGCCCTCCTGGGCACTGAAGCTTTCTTT. Its translation: CASSPSALLGTEAFF.

This clonotype showed up many times. The chain combines TRBV9 with TRBJ2-3; no clear D. Germline V gene sequence: CDR1 SGDLS, CDR2 YYNGEE. The germline V and J ends were trimmed by 0 bases and 0 bases, with 5 bases remaining between them. This CDR3 is 14 amino acids long. CDR3 sequence: CASSVGSSTDTQYF. CDR3 nucleotide sequence: TGTGCCAGCAGCGTAGGTAGTAGCACAGATACGCAGTATTTT. The full variable domain, in which reference TRBV9 and TRBJ2-3 provide the parts outside the CDR3, is DSGVTQTPKHLITATGQRVTLRCSPRSGDLSVYWYQQSLDQGLQFLIQYYNGEERAKGNILERFSAQQFPDLHSELNLSSLELGDSALYFCASSVGSSTDTQYFGPGTRLTVL.

The gene calls are TRBV7-2 and TRBJ1-1, with D unclear. CDR1 SGHTA and CDR2 FQGNSA come from the germline V gene. The CDR3 extends over 17 amino acids. Trimming removed 0 bases at V and 1 base at J, with 15 bases between. The CDR3 DNA reads TGTGCCAGCAGCTTAGCGGTGGCGGAACTGGCGAACACTGAAGCTTTCTTT. As protein: CASSLAVAELANTEAFF. Using reference TRBV7-2 and TRBJ1-1 for the parts outside the CDR3, the full variable domain is GAGVSQSPSNKVTEKGKDVELRCDPISGHTALYWYRQSLGQGLEFLIYFQGNSAPDKSGLPSDRFSAERTGGSVSTLTIQRTQQEDSAVYLCASSLAVAELANTEAFFGQGTRLTVV.

This clonotype was counted only a few times. J is TRBJ1-5 and V is TRBV6-1; no clear D gene. CDR1 is MNHNS, CDR2 SASEGT, per germline. Trimming removed 6 bases from V and 7 bases from J, with 13 bases in between. This CDR3 has 13 amino acids. This CDR3 reads CASRTQVGQPQHF. DNA of the CDR3: TGTGCCAGCAGAACCCAGGTTGGACAGCCCCAGCATTTT.

The V gene is TRBV19, the J gene TRBJ2-7; 12 bases are shared with TRBD2. V was pared by 6 bases and J by 0 bases, with 9 bases of the junction left unmatched. This CDR3 has 17 amino acids. Germline V lookup: CDR1 LNHDA, CDR2 SQIVND (reference sequence). CDR3 residues: CASSPRLAGDSSYEQYF. The CDR3 region has the DNA TGTGCCAGTAGCCCTCGACTAGCGGGGGACAGCTCCTACGAGCAGTACTTC.

This clonotype was found a few times. The V gene is TRBV12-3 or TRBV12-4, the J gene TRBJ1-2; D remains unclear. The ends were cut back, 5 bases at V and 2 bases at J, with 12 bases in the middle. This CDR3 is 14 amino acids long. Here the CDR3 reads CASSIAGGNYGYTF. In DNA form, the CDR3 reads TGTGCCAGCAGTATCGCCGGAGGAAACTATGGCTACACCTTC.

This clonotype occurred a few times. This chain connects TRBV5-1 to TRBJ2-2, with D maybe TRBD1 (5 bases). The CDR3 runs 15 residues. V lost 2 bases, J lost 1 base, and 9 bases lay in between. The germline V gene encodes CDR1 SGHRS and CDR2 YFSETQ. The CDR3: CASSLGHQNTGELFF. The DNA of the CDR3 is TGCGCCAGCAGCTTAGGACATCAGAACACCGGGGAGCTGTTTTTT.